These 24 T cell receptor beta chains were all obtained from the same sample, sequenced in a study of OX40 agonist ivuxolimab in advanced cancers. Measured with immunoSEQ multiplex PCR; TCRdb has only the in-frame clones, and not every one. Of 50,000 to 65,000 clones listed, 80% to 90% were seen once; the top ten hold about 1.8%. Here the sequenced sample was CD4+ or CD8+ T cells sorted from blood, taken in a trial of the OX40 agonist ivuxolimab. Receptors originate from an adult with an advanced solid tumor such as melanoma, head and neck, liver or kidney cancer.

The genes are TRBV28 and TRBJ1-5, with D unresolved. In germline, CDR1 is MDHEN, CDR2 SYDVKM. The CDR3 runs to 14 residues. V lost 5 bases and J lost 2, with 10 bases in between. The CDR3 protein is CASSPFTRNQPQHF. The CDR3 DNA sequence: TGTGCCAGCAGTCCCTTTACGCGCAATCAGCCCCAGCATTTT.

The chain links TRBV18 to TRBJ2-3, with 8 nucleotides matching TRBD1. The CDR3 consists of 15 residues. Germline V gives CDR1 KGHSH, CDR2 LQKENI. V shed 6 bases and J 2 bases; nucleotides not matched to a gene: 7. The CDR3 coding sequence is TGTGCCAGCTCGCCTCCAGGGGGCGACACAGATACGCAGTATTTT. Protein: CASSPPGGDTDTQYF.

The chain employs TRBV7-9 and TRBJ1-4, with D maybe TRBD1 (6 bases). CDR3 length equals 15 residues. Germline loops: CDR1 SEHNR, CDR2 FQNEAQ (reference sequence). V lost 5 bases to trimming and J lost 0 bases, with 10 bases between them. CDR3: CASSLRTATNEKLFF. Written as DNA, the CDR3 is TGTGCCAGCAGCCTCCGGACAGCAACTAATGAAAAACTGTTTTTT.

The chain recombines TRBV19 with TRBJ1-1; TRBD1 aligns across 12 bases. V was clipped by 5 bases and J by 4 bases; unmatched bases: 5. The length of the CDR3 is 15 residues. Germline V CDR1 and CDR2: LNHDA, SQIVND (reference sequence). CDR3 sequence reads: CASSSGQGAGTEAFF. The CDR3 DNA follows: TGTGCCAGTAGTTCGGGACAGGGGGCAGGCACTGAAGCTTTCTTT.

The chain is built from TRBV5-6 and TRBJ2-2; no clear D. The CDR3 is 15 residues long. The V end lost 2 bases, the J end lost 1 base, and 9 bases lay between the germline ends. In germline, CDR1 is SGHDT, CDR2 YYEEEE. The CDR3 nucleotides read TGTGCCAGCAGCTTTGCACCGGGGAACACCGGGGAGCTGTTTTTT. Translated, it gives CASSFAPGNTGELFF.

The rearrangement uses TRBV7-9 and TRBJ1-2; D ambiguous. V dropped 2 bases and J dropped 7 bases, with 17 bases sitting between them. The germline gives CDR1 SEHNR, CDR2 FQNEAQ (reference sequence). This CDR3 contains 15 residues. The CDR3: CASSLKDSGRGGYTF. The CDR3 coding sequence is TGTGCCAGCAGCTTAAAGGACTCCGGACGGGGTGGCTACACCTTC. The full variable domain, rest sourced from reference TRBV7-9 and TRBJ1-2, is DTGVSQNPRHKITKRGQNVTFRCDPISEHNRLYWYRQTLGQGPEFLTYFQNEAQLEKSRLLSDRFSAERPKGSFSTLEIQRTEQGDSAMYLCASSLKDSGRGGYTFGSGTRLTVV.

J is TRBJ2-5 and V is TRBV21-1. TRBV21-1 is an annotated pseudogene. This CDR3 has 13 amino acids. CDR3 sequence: CASSKDDRETQYF. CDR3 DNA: TGTGCCAGCAGCAAAGACGACCGGGAGACCCAGTACTTC.

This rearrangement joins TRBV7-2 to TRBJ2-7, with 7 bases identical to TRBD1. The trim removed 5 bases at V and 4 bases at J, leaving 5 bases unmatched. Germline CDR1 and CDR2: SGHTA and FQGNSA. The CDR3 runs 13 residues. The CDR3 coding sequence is TGTGCCAGCAGCATTCAGGGGGTGTACGAGCAGTACTTC. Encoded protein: CASSIQGVYEQYF. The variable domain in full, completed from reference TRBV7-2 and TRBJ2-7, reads GAGVSQSPSNKVTEKGKDVELRCDPISGHTALYWYRQSLGQGLEFLIYFQGNSAPDKSGLPSDRFSAERTGGSVSTLTIQRTQQEDSAVYLCASSIQGVYEQYFGPGTRLTVT.

CDR3 sequence: CASSFIANPGETQYF. In DNA form, the CDR3 reads TGTGCCAGCAGTTTTATTGCTAATCCAGGGGAGACCCAGTACTTC. The chain employs TRBV6-6 and TRBJ2-5, with a weak D call TRBD1 (5 bases). The germline V and J ends were trimmed by 4 bases and 5 bases, with 17 bases remaining between them. Germline V lookup: CDR1 MNHNY, CDR2 SVGAGI (reference sequence). This CDR3 region has 15 residues.

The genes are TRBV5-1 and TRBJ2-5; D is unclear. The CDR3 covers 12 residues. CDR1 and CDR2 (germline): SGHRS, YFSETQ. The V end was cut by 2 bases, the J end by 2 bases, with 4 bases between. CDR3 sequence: CASSFSQETQYF. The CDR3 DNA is TGCGCCAGCAGCTTCAGTCAAGAGACCCAGTACTTC.

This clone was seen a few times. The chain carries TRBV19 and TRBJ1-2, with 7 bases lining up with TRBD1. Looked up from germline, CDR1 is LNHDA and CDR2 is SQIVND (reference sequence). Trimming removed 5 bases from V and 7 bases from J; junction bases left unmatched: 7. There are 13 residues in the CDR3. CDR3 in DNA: TGTGCCAGTAGTCGGGACAGAGGGGCTGGCTACACCTTC. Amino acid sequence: CASSRDRGAGYTF. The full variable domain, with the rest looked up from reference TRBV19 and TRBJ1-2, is DGGITQSPKYLFRKEGQNVTLSCEQNLNHDAMYWYRQDPGQGLRLIYYSQIVNDFQKGDIAEGYSVSREKKESFPLTVTSAQKNPTAFYLCASSRDRGAGYTFGSGTRLTVV.

The CDR3 here is CASSYSRQGSYEQYV. In DNA, the CDR3 is TGTGCCAGCAGTTACTCGAGGCAGGGCTCCTACGAGCAGTACGTC. The rearrangement joins TRBV6-5 to TRBJ2-7; TRBD1 is a possible D gene (5 bases). This CDR3 contains 15 residues. Germline V lookup: CDR1 MNHEY, CDR2 SVGAGI. Trimming stripped 0 bases from V and 0 bases from J, with 9 bases between.

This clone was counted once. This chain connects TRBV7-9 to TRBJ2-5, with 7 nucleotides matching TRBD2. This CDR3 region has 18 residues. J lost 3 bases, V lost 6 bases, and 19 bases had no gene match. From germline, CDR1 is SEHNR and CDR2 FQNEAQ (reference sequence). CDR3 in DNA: TGTGCCAGCAGTCACCCGACTAGCCCTAACGAAGGAGAAGAGACCCAGTACTTC. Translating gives CASSHPTSPNEGEETQYF.

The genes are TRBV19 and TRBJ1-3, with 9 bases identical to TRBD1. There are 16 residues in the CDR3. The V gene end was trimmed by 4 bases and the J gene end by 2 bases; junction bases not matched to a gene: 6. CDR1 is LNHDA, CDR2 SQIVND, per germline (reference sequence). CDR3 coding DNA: TGTGCCAGTAGTACTTCCGGGACAGGGACTGGAAACACCATATATTTT. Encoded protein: CASSTSGTGTGNTIYF. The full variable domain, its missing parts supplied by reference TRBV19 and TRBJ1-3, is DGGITQSPKYLFRKEGQNVTLSCEQNLNHDAMYWYRQDPGQGLRLIYYSQIVNDFQKGDIAEGYSVSREKKESFPLTVTSAQKNPTAFYLCASSTSGTGTGNTIYFGEGSWLTVV.

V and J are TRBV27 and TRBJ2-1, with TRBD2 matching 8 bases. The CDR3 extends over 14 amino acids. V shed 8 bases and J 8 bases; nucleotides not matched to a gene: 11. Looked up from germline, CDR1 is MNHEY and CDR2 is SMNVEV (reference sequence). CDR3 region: CASRRLASLDEQFF. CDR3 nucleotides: TGTGCCAGCCGTAGACTAGCGAGCCTCGATGAGCAGTTCTTC.

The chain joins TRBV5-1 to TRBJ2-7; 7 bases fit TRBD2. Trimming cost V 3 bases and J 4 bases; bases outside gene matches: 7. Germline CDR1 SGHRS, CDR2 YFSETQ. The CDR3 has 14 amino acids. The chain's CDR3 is CASSSGTIFYEQYF. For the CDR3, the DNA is TGCGCCAGCAGCTCCGGGACTATCTTTTACGAGCAGTACTTC.

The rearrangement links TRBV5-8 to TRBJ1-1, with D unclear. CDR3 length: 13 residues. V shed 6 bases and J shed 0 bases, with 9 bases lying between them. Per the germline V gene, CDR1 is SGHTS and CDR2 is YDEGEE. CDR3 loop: CASNREMNTEAFF. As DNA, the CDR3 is TGTGCCAGCAACCGGGAAATGAACACTGAAGCTTTCTTT. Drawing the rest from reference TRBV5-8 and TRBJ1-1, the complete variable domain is EAGVTQSPTHLIKTRGQQATLRCSPISGHTSVYWYQQALGLGLQFLLWYDEGEERNRGNFPPRFSGRQFPNYSSELNVNALELEDSALYLCASNREMNTEAFFGQGTRLTVV.

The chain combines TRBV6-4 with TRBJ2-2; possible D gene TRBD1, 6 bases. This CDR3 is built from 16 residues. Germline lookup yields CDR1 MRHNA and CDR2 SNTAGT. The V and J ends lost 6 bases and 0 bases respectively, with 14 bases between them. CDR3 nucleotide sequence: TGTGCCAGCAGCGGGTTGACAGGAGCGAACACCGGGGAGCTGTTTTTT. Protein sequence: CASSGLTGANTGELFF.

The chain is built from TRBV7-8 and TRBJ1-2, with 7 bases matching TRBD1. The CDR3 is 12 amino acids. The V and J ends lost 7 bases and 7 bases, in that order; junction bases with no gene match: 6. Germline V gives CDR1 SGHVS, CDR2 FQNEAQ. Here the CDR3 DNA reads TGTGCCAGCATTCGACAGGGAGGTGGCTACACCTTC. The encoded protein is CASIRQGGGYTF. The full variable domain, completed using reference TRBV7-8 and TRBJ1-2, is GAGVSQSPRYKVAKRGQDVALRCDPISGHVSLFWYQQALGQGPEFLTYFQNEAQLDKSGLPSDRFFAERPEGSVSTLKIQRTQQEDSAVYLCASIRQGGGYTFGSGTRLTVV.

The DNA for the CDR3 is TGTGCCAGCAGCTTAGGAAGCCCGGCGGGGGGCTACACCTTC. This encodes CASSLGSPAGGYTF. The chain carries TRBV7-9 and TRBJ1-2, with no clear D. CDR3 length: 14 amino acids. With 1 base removed from V and 8 bases from J, the gap between germline ends came to 14 bases. Looked up from germline, CDR1 is SEHNR and CDR2 is FQNEAQ (reference sequence).

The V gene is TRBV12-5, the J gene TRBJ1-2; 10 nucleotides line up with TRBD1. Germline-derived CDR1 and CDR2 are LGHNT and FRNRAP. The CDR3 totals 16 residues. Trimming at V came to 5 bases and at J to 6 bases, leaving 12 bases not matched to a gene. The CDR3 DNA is TGTGCTAGTGGTCCTGGACAGGGGGGGCCGGGGAATGGCTACACCTTC. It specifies CASGPGQGGPGNGYTF.

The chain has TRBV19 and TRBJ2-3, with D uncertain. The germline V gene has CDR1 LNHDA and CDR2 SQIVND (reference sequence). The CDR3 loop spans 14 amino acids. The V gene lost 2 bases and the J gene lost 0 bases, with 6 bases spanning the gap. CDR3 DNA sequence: TGTGCCAGTAGTATACACGAAAGCACAGATACGCAGTATTTT. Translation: CASSIHESTDTQYF.

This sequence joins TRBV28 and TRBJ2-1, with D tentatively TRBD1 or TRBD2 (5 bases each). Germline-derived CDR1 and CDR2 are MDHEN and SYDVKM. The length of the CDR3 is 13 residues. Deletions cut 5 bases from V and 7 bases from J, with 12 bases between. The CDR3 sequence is CASSLQWGNEQFF. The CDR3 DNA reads TGTGCCAGCAGTCTCCAATGGGGGAATGAGCAGTTCTTC.

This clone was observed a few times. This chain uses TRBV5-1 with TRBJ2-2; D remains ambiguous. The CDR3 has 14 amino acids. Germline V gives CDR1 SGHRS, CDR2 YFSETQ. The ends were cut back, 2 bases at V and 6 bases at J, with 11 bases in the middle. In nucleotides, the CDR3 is TGCGCCAGCAGCTTCGACACCGCCTCCGGGGAGCTGTTTTTT. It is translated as CASSFDTASGELFF.